The 24 T cell receptor beta chains below come from one sample, sequenced in a study of graft-versus-host responses after intestinal transplantation. The antigens for these receptors are not known. The table came from immunoSEQ multiplex PCR; TCRdb's copy has only in-frame clones and leaves some out. This sample yields about 88,000 clones, of which 85% to 95% are seen a single time; approximately 0.19% belongs to the top ten. The starting material was unstimulated CD4+ T cells sorted from spleen or lymph node cells, obtained before transplant. These TCRs come from a human donor who was the organ donor for an intestinal transplant.

This clone was seen a single time. This rearrangement joins TRBV6-5 to TRBJ1-5; 7 positions agree with TRBD1. V lost 8 bases, J lost 0 bases, and 7 bases stayed unmatched. Germline CDR1 is MNHEY and CDR2 is SVGAGI. There are 15 residues in the CDR3. The CDR3 nucleotides are TGTGCCAGCTATGCCGACAGGGCTAGCAATCAGCCCCAGCATTTT. Protein product: CASYADRASNQPQHF.

V and J are TRBV30 and TRBJ2-4; D uncertain. With 8 bases removed from V and 3 bases from J, the gap between germline ends came to 14 bases. The V gene's germline CDR1 is GTSNPN and CDR2 SVGIG (reference sequence). The length of the CDR3 is 13 residues. This CDR3 is CAALVSFKNIQYF. As DNA, the CDR3 is TGTGCCGCGCTCGTGAGCTTCAAAAACATTCAGTACTTC.

V usage is TRBV6-6 and J usage is TRBJ2-3; D might be TRBD1 (6 bases). From germline, CDR1 is MNHNY and CDR2 SVGAGI (reference sequence). V gave up 9 bases and J gave up 0 bases, with 10 bases separating them. The CDR3 runs 13 residues. CDR3 in DNA: TGTGCCAGTCTACAGGGCAGCACAGATACGCAGTATTTT. Translating it yields CASLQGSTDTQYF.

The chain couples TRBV7-6 to TRBJ2-3, with no clear D. Germline V gene lookup returns CDR1 SGHVS and CDR2 FNYEAQ. The CDR3 is 13 residues long. V was cut by 2 bases and J by 12 bases, with 15 bases left in between. The CDR3 loop reads CASSLRSLPPQYF. As DNA, the CDR3 is TGTGCCAGCAGCTTAAGAAGCCTGCCCCCTCAGTATTTT.

The CDR3 protein is CASSLESRGSNSPLHF. As DNA, the CDR3 is TGTGCCAGCAGCTTAGAGTCGAGGGGATCAAATTCACCCCTCCACTTT. The V call is TRBV7-2, the J call TRBJ1-6, with D possibly being TRBD1 (5 bases). Per germline, CDR1 SGHTA and CDR2 FQGNSA. This CDR3 has 16 residues. V lost 1 base to trimming and J lost 7 bases, with 14 bases between them.

The chain is built from TRBV5-1 and TRBJ2-3; maybe TRBD2 (5 bases). CDR3 length: 13 amino acids. Germline loops: CDR1 SGHRS, CDR2 YFSETQ. With 4 bases removed from V and 4 bases from J, the gap between germline ends came to 10 bases. In DNA, the CDR3 is TGCGCCAGCAGCCCCGGCGGGTCAGATACGCAGTATTTT. Amino acids: CASSPGGSDTQYF.

This chain links TRBV7-2 with TRBJ1-3; a weak D match, TRBD1 (5 bases). The V end was cut by 0 bases, the J end by 4 bases, with 13 bases between. The CDR3 runs 16 residues. The germline gives CDR1 SGHTA, CDR2 FQGNSA. In DNA form, the CDR3 reads TGTGCCAGCAGCTTAGCGCAAAGGGGAGTGGGAAACACCATATATTTT. Encoded protein: CASSLAQRGVGNTIYF.

V and J are TRBV6-1 and TRBJ1-2; the match to TRBD1 covers 7 bases. Trimming cost V 4 bases and J 1 base; bases outside gene matches: 12. Germline lookup yields CDR1 MNHNS and CDR2 SASEGT. The CDR3 has 17 residues. The CDR3: CASSVNRGMDGNYGYTF. DNA of the CDR3: TGTGCCAGCAGTGTAAACAGGGGAATGGACGGTAACTATGGCTACACCTTC.

The genes are TRBV28 and TRBJ1-1; unclear D gene. Germline V gives CDR1 MDHEN, CDR2 SYDVKM. There are 11 residues in the CDR3. Trimming took 5 bases from V and 10 from J, leaving 11 bases between them. The CDR3 sequence is CASSPYGRAFF. As DNA, the CDR3 is TGTGCCAGCAGTCCCTACGGTCGAGCTTTCTTT.

The rearrangement links TRBV11-3 to TRBJ2-1, with 13 bases aligning to TRBD2. J gave up 2 bases and V 4 bases, and 5 bases lay outside the gene matches. The CDR3 length is 17 residues. Germline-derived CDR1 and CDR2 are SGHNT and YENEEA. CDR3 DNA: TGTGCCAGCAGCTCTGGACTAGCGGGGGATACCTACAATGAGCAGTTCTTC. Translation: CASSSGLAGDTYNEQFF.

The chain carries TRBV5-1 and TRBJ1-2; 8 bases are shared with TRBD1. In germline, CDR1 is SGHRS, CDR2 YFSETQ. The CDR3 is 15 residues long. After removal of 2 bases from V and 2 bases from J, the junction contained 5 bases not matched to a gene. Here the CDR3 reads CASSLDRGDNYGYTF. DNA for the CDR3: TGCGCCAGCAGCTTAGACAGGGGTGACAACTATGGCTACACCTTC.

The CDR3 spells CASSVEDSGGPDTQYF. The CDR3 bases are TGTGCCAGCAGCGTAGAAGATAGCGGGGGTCCAGATACGCAGTATTTT. This chain links TRBV9 with TRBJ2-3, with 9 nucleotides matching TRBD2. The CDR3 sequence is 16 residues long. Trimming took 0 bases from V and 4 from J; bases not matched to a gene: 6. Germline assignment: CDR1 SGDLS and CDR2 YYNGEE.

The chain recombines TRBV28 with TRBJ1-5; the D is unclear. Trimming stripped 3 bases from V and 0 bases from J, with 12 bases between. The CDR3 is 16 amino acids. CDR1 and CDR2 (germline): MDHEN, SYDVKM. In DNA form, the CDR3 reads TGTGCCAGCAGTTTTAAAGGGTGGTATAGCAATCAGCCCCAGCATTTT. The encoded protein is CASSFKGWYSNQPQHF. The whole variable domain, remainder taken from reference TRBV28 and TRBJ1-5, is DVKVTQSSRYLVKRTGEKVFLECVQDMDHENMFWYRQDPGLGLRLIYFSYDVKMKEKGDIPEGYSVSREKKERFSLILESASTNQTSMYLCASSFKGWYSNQPQHFGDGTRLSIL.

J is TRBJ1-5 and V is TRBV14; 8 bases fit TRBD1. There are 14 residues in the CDR3. The V gene end was trimmed by 4 bases and the J gene end by 3 bases; junction bases not matched to a gene: 2. Per germline, CDR1 SGHDN and CDR2 FVKESK. The CDR3 nucleotides read TGTGCCAGCAGCCGGACAGGGCTCAATCAGCCCCAGCATTTT. Translated, it gives CASSRTGLNQPQHF.

V is TRBV28 and J is TRBJ1-4, with D perhaps TRBD1 (5 bases). Germline assignment: CDR1 MDHEN and CDR2 SYDVKM. The CDR3 totals 15 residues. Trimming removed 3 bases at V and 4 bases at J, with 12 bases between. The CDR3 bases are TGTGCCAGCAGTTTCCTTGACAGATTTAATGAAAAACTGTTTTTT. Its translation: CASSFLDRFNEKLFF.

The DNA of the CDR3 is TGTGCCACCAGCAGAGATCCCCTTAATTCACCCCTCCACTTT. Amino acids: CATSRDPLNSPLHF. V and J are TRBV15 and TRBJ1-6; D is uncertain. This CDR3 comprises 14 residues. Per the germline V gene, CDR1 is LNHNV and CDR2 is YYDKDF (reference sequence). Trimming pared 0 bases from V and 6 bases from J, leaving 6 bases between. Supplemented by reference TRBV15 and TRBJ1-6, the full variable domain reads DAMVIQNPRYQVTQFGKPVTLSCSQTLNHNVMYWYQQKSSQAPKLLFHYYDKDFNNEADTPDNFQSRRPNTSFCFLDIRSPGLGDTAMYLCATSRDPLNSPLHFGNGTRLTVT.

The chain uses TRBV4-2 and TRBJ1-2, with TRBD1 identical over 10 bases. This CDR3 is 14 amino acids long. After removal of 5 bases from V and 2 bases from J, the junction contained 2 bases not matched to a gene. CDR1 LGHNA and CDR2 YNFKEQ come from the germline V gene. For the CDR3, the DNA is TGTGCCAGCAGCGGGGACAGGGGAAACTATGGCTACACCTTC. Protein sequence: CASSGDRGNYGYTF.

V gene TRBV11-1 combines with J gene TRBJ1-1, with D tentatively TRBD1 (5 bases). The germline CDR1 and CDR2 sequences are SGHAT and FQDESV (reference sequence). The CDR3 length is 14 residues. V lost 4 bases to trimming and J lost 6 bases, with 15 bases between them. CDR3 coding DNA: TGTGCCAGCAGCTACGGGACCGCCAAACCTGAAGCTTTCTTT. Translation: CASSYGTAKPEAFF.

The chain couples TRBV12-5 to TRBJ2-2; TRBD1 matches 8 bases. J gave up 4 bases and V 4 bases, and 8 bases lay outside the gene matches. Germline V gives CDR1 LGHNT, CDR2 FRNRAP. This CDR3 spans 16 amino acids. The CDR3 is CASGSRTGGGTGELFF. The CDR3 coding sequence is TGTGCTAGTGGTTCTCGTACAGGGGGAGGCACCGGGGAGCTGTTTTTT.

This clone has a single count. The V and J genes are TRBV7-6 and TRBJ2-7, with 9 bases that match TRBD2. V shed 5 bases, J shed 4 bases, and the junction held 9 bases outside the gene matches. The CDR3 is 15 residues long. CDR1 is SGHVS, CDR2 FNYEAQ, per germline. The CDR3 region is CASSLSVAGGYEQYF. The CDR3 nucleotides are TGTGCCAGCAGCCTGTCAGTGGCGGGGGGGTACGAGCAGTACTTC.

V usage is TRBV19 and J usage is TRBJ2-3; TRBD1 matches at 7 bases. This CDR3 has 14 amino acids. Looked up from germline, CDR1 is LNHDA and CDR2 is SQIVND (reference sequence). J gave up 1 base and V 7 bases, and 5 bases lay outside the gene matches. The CDR3 here is CASKPQGGTDTQYF. The CDR3 DNA sequence: TGTGCCAGTAAGCCTCAGGGGGGCACAGATACGCAGTATTTT. The full variable domain, completed using reference TRBV19 and TRBJ2-3, is DGGITQSPKYLFRKEGQNVTLSCEQNLNHDAMYWYRQDPGQGLRLIYYSQIVNDFQKGDIAEGYSVSREKKESFPLTVTSAQKNPTAFYLCASKPQGGTDTQYFGPGTRLTVL.

This CDR3 is CSVDEETQYF. The CDR3 DNA is TGCAGCGTGGATGAAGAGACCCAGTACTTC. The gene calls are TRBV29-1 and TRBJ2-5; no definite D call. Germline V gene lookup returns CDR1 SQVTM and CDR2 ANQGSEA. This CDR3 comprises 10 residues. Trimming took 6 bases from V and 3 from J, leaving 5 bases between them.

The chain recombines TRBV5-1 with TRBJ2-5, with D tentatively TRBD1 or TRBD2 (6 bases each). Trimming pared 4 bases from V and 6 bases from J, leaving 16 bases between. Germline assignment: CDR1 SGHRS and CDR2 YFSETQ. The CDR3 loop spans 14 amino acids. The CDR3 nucleotides read TGCGCCAGCAGCACCCCACGAGGGGGGCAGACCCAGTACTTC. This sequence encodes CASSTPRGGQTQYF.

V and J are TRBV9 and TRBJ1-3; 7 nucleotides match TRBD1. Trimming removed 0 bases from V and 0 bases from J; junction bases left unmatched: 9. The CDR3 is 18 residues long. Germline lookup yields CDR1 SGDLS and CDR2 YYNGEE. The CDR3 protein is CASSVEGGQFYSGNTIYF. The DNA for the CDR3 is TGTGCCAGCAGCGTAGAGGGGGGACAGTTCTACTCTGGAAACACCATATATTTT.